This T cell receptor (beta chain) was found in a study of beta chain features in type 1 diabetes. Expressed TCRB transcripts were sequenced because the isolated RNA had all been reverse transcribed beforehand. TCRdb keeps only in-frame clones here, not all; method: immunoSEQ multiplex PCR. Of about 240,000 clones in the sample, 27% are singletons; the top ten hold under 4.5%. The germline V gene encodes CDR1 SEHNR and CDR2 FQNEAQ (reference sequence). This CDR3 spans 16 amino acids. Trimming removed 3 bases from V and 1 base from J, with 15 bases in between. J is TRBJ1-1 and V is TRBV7-9, with unresolved D. The clonotype originates from a man aged 25-45 years in good health. The sample taken for sequencing was central memory CD4+ T cells from blood. CDR3 bases: TGTGCCAGCAGCTTCCTGGTGGGGTTGACGAACACTGAAGCTTTCTTT. This gives the protein CASSFLVGLTNTEAFF. Together with reference TRBV7-9 and TRBJ1-1, the CDR3 gives the full variable domain: DTGVSQNPRHKITKRGQNVTFRCDPISEHNRLYWYRQTLGQGPEFLTYFQNEAQLEKSRLLSDRFSAERPKGSFSTLEIQRTEQGDSAMYLCASSFLVGLTNTEAFFGQGTRLTVV.